A single sample is the source of the 8 T cell receptor beta chains below, sequenced in a study of response to subunit inactivated influenza vaccine. TCRdb reprocessed the RT-PCR reads with MiXCR, giving one entry per CDR3 protein. Of about 570,000 distinct CDR3 sequences listed, about 10% are singletons. The sample also formed part of further work on T cells expressing NK-cell markers. That source reports: Production of TCR beta cDNA relied on 5'RACE template switching with UMIs.

The input for sequencing was PBMCs from blood, taken on the day of vaccination. These receptors all come from a man aged 45-65 years who received an inactivated influenza vaccine.

This clonotype has just a few counts. V is TRBV11-2 and J is TRBJ2-3, with 7 bases aligning to TRBD2. The CDR3 runs 14 residues. Germline trimming cut 3 bases from V and 9 bases from J; bases unmatched to any gene: 9. The germline V gene has CDR1 SGHAT and CDR2 FQNNGV. CDR3: CASSLRERLETQYF. As DNA, the CDR3 is TGTGCCAGCAGCTTGCGGGAGCGCCTGGAAACGCAGTATTTT.

V gene TRBV20-1 combines with J gene TRBJ2-1; 8 bases align to TRBD2. From germline, CDR1 is DFQATT and CDR2 SNEGSKA (reference sequence). The J segment lost 0 bases and the V segment lost 5 bases, leaving 18 bases of the junction unmatched. The CDR3 length is 19 residues. This chain's CDR3 is CSAPSKRGPPFGSYNEQFF. Written as DNA, the CDR3 is TGCAGTGCTCCGTCGAAGCGGGGGCCTCCTTTTGGCTCCTACAATGAGCAGTTCTTC.

The chain couples TRBV29-1 to TRBJ2-1; no reliable D call. The germline CDR1 and CDR2 sequences are SQVTM and ANQGSEA. The V end lost 1 base, the J end lost 7 bases, and 5 bases lay between the germline ends. There are 11 residues in the CDR3. CDR3 bases: TGCAGCGTTGAAGTAGTAAATGAGCAGTTCTTC. Encoded protein: CSVEVVNEQFF.

This clonotype was seen a handful of times. The rearrangement uses TRBV7-6 and TRBJ2-5, with 7 bases fitting TRBD1. Germline assignment: CDR1 SGHVS and CDR2 FNYEAQ. This CDR3 region has 17 residues. With 2 bases clipped from V and 1 base from J, the junction kept 10 bases outside the gene matches. CDR3 coding DNA: TGTGCCAGCAGCTTAAGTCTGGATAGGGGGCGCCAAGAGACCCAGTACTTC. Its translation: CASSLSLDRGRQETQYF.

Points on this clonotype: Since a much larger clone is just one base distant, this may be a read error. The V and J genes are TRBV30 and TRBJ2-2; 7 bases agree with TRBD1. The germline gives CDR1 GTSNPN, CDR2 SVGIG (reference sequence). The V gene end was trimmed by 1 base and the J gene end by 7 bases; junction bases not matched to a gene: 9. This CDR3 has 15 amino acids. CDR3 loop: CAWSALTGPDGELFF. In DNA, the CDR3 is TGTGCCTGGAGTGCCTTGACAGGGCCCGACGGGGAGCTGTTTTTT.

The rearrangement links TRBV28 to TRBJ1-2, with D unresolved. V dropped 10 bases and J dropped 4 bases, with 19 bases sitting between them. This CDR3 is built from 14 residues. Germline V gene sequence: CDR1 MDHEN, CDR2 SYDVKM. CDR3 coding DNA: TGTGCCACCTCATTTGGGCGGGGTAGCTATGGCTACACCTTC. It is translated as CATSFGRGSYGYTF.

This clonotype was counted a few times. V gene TRBV28 combines with J gene TRBJ2-1; 7 nucleotides match TRBD2. This CDR3 comprises 16 residues. V shed 6 bases and J 5 bases; nucleotides not matched to a gene: 13. In germline, CDR1 is MDHEN, CDR2 SYDVKM. The CDR3 is CASSPAAASGNNEQFF. The CDR3 DNA is TGTGCCAGCAGCCCAGCGGCGGCTAGCGGCAACAATGAGCAGTTCTTC.

Only a few counts were recorded for this clonotype. This chain connects TRBV28 to TRBJ1-2, with D perhaps matching TRBD1 (5 bases). Germline CDR1 is MDHEN and CDR2 is SYDVKM. CDR3 length equals 14 residues. Trimming stripped 4 bases from V and 5 bases from J, with 14 bases between. CDR3 region: CASSSIGATYGYTF. As DNA, the CDR3 is TGTGCCAGCAGTTCCATAGGGGCGACTTATGGCTACACCTTC.